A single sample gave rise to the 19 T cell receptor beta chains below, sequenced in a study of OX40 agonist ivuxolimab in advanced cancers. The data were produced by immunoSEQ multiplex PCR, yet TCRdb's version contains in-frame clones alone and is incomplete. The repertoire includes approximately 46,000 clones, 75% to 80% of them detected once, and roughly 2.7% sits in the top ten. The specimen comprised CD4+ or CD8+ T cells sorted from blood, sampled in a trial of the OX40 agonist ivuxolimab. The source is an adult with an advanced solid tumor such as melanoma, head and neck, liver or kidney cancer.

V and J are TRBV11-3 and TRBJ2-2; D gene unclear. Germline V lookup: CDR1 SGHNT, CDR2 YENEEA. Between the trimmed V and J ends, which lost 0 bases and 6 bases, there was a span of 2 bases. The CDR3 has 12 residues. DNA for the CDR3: TGTGCCAGCAGCTTAGATTCCGGGGAGCTGTTTTTT. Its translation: CASSLDSGELFF.

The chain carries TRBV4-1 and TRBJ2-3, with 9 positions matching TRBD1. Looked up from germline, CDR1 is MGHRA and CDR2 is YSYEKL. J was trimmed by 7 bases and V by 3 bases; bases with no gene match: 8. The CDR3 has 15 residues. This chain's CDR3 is CASSQGDRAHYTQYF. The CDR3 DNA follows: TGCGCCAGCAGCCAGGGGGACAGGGCCCATTATACGCAGTATTTT.

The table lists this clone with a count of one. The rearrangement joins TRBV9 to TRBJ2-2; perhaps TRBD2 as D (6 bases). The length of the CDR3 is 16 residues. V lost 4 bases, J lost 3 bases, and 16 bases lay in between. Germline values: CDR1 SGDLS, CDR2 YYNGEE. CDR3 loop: CASSHAGTSYTGELFF. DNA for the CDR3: TGTGCCAGCAGCCATGCCGGGACTTCGTACACCGGGGAGCTGTTTTTT.

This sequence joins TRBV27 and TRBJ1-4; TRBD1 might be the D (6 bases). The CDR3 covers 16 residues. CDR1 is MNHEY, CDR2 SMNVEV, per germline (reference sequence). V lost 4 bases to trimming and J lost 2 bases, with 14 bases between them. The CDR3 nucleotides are TGTGCCAGCAGTTCAACAGGGTACGGGACTAATGAAAAACTGTTTTTT. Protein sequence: CASSSTGYGTNEKLFF.

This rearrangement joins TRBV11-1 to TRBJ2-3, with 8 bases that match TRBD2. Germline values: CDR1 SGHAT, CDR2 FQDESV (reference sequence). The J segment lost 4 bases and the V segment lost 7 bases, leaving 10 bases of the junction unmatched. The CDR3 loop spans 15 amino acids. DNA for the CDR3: TGTGCCAGCACCCTTAGCGCGCGGGGGGCAGATACGCAGTATTTT. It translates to CASTLSARGADTQYF.

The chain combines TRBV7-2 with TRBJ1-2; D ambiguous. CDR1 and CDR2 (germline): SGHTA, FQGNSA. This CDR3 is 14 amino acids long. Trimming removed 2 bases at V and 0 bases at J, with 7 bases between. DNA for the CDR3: TGTGCCAGCAGCTTAACAGCCGCTAACTATGGCTACACCTTC. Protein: CASSLTAANYGYTF.

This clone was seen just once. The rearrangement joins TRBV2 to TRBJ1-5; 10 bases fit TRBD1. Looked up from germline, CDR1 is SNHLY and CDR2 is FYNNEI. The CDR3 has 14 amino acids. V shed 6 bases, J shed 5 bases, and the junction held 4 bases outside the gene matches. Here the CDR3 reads CASRTGTGDQPQHF. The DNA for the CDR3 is TGTGCCAGCAGAACCGGGACAGGGGATCAGCCCCAGCATTTT.

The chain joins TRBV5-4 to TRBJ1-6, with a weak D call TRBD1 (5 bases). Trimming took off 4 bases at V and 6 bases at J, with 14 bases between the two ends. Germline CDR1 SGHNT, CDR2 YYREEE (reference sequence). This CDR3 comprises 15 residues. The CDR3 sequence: CASSPVAGPNSPLHF. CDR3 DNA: TGTGCCAGCAGCCCCGTCGCAGGGCCTAATTCACCCCTCCACTTT.

The chain's CDR3 is CASSLAPLGVEYGYTF. In nucleotides, the CDR3 is TGTGCCAGCAGCTTGGCACCGTTGGGGGTAGAGTATGGCTACACCTTC. J is TRBJ1-2 and V is TRBV5-4, with D possibly being TRBD1 (5 bases). Per the germline V gene, CDR1 is SGHNT and CDR2 is YYREEE (reference sequence). Trimming stripped 0 bases from V and 5 bases from J, with 17 bases between. The CDR3 is 16 amino acids.

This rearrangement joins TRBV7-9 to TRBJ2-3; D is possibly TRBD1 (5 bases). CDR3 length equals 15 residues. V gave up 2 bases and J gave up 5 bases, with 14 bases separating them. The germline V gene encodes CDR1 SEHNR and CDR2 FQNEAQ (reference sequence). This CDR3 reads CASSLIGQGGDTQYF. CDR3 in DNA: TGTGCCAGCAGCTTAATAGGTCAGGGTGGAGATACGCAGTATTTT.

The CDR3: CASTGDPSTDTQYF. The CDR3 DNA is TGTGCCAGCACGGGGGACCCTAGCACAGATACGCAGTATTTT. The chain uses TRBV6-9 and TRBJ2-3; D possibly corresponds to TRBD2 (6 bases). The germline V and J ends were trimmed by 7 bases and 0 bases, with 11 bases remaining between them. The CDR3 length is 14 residues. The germline gives CDR1 MNHGY, CDR2 SVAAGI.

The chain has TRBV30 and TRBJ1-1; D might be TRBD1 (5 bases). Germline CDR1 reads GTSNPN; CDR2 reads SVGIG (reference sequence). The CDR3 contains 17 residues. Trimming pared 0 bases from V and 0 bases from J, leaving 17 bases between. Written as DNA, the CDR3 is TGTGCCTGGAGTGTAGAACGCTGGGCAGGGATGAACACTGAAGCTTTCTTT. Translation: CAWSVERWAGMNTEAFF.

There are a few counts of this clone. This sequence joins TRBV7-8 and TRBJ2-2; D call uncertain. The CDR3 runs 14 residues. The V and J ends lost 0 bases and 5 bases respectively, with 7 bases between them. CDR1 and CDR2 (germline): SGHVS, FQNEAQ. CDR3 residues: CASSLALATGELFF. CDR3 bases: TGTGCCAGCAGCTTAGCGCTGGCGACCGGGGAGCTGTTTTTT.

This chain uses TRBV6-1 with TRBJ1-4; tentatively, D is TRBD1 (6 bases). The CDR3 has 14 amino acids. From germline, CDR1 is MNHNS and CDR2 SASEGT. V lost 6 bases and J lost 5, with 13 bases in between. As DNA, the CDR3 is TGTGCCAGCAGGAGTGGCCAGGGGAATGAAAAACTGTTTTTT. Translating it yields CASRSGQGNEKLFF.

Here the CDR3 DNA reads TGTGCCACCAGCAGAGAAGTGACAGGCCCTACCTACGAGCAGTACTTC. It is translated as CATSREVTGPTYEQYF. V usage is TRBV15 and J usage is TRBJ2-7, with D possibly being TRBD1 (6 bases). Trimming took off 0 bases at V and 2 bases at J, with 14 bases between the two ends. The germline V gene has CDR1 LNHNV and CDR2 YYDKDF (reference sequence). The CDR3 runs to 16 residues.

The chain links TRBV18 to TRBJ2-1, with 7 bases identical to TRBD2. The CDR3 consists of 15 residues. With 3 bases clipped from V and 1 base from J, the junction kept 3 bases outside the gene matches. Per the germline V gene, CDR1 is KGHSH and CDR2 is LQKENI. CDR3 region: CASSPWRESYNEQFF. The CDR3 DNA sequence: TGTGCCAGCTCACCCTGGCGGGAGTCCTACAATGAGCAGTTCTTC.

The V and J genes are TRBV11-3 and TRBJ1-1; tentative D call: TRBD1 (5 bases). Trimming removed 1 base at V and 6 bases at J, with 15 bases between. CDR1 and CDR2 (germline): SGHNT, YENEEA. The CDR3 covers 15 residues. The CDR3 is CASSLGGRRDAEAFF. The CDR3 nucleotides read TGTGCCAGCAGCTTAGGAGGGCGCAGGGACGCTGAAGCTTTCTTT.

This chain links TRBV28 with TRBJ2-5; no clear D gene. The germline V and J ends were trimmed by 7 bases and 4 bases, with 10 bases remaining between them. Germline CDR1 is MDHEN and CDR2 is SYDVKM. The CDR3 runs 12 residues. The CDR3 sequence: CASTSQGETQYF. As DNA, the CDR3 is TGTGCCAGCACCTCCCAAGGAGAGACCCAGTACTTC. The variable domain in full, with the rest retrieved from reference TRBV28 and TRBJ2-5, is DVKVTQSSRYLVKRTGEKVFLECVQDMDHENMFWYRQDPGLGLRLIYFSYDVKMKEKGDIPEGYSVSREKKERFSLILESASTNQTSMYLCASTSQGETQYFGPGTRLLVL.

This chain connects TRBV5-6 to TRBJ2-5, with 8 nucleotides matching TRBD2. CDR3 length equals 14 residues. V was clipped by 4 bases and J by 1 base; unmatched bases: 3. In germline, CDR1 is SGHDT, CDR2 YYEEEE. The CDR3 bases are TGTGCCAGCAGCCTAGGACTAGCCCAAGAGACCCAGTACTTC. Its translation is CASSLGLAQETQYF. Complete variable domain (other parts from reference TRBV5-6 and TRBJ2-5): DAGVTQSPTHLIKTRGQQVTLRCSPKSGHDTVSWYQQALGQGPQFIFQYYEEEERQRGNFPDRFSGHQFPNYSSELNVNALLLGDSALYLCASSLGLAQETQYFGPGTRLLVL.